This T cell receptor beta chain was observed in a study of T cells in Graves' hyperthyroidism and ophthalmopathy. TCR beta CDR3 region amplification was performed from RNA transcripts. During a first-round RT-PCR of the TCR CDR3, the HTBI primer set was used. A single record per CDR3 protein comes from TCRdb applying MiXCR to the multiplex PCR reads. The sample yields around 300,000 distinct CDR3 sequences, approximately 13% seen once. The CDR3 sequence is 13 residues long. The ends were cut back, 10 bases at V and 0 bases at J, with 9 bases in the middle. Germline V gene sequence: CDR1 LNHDA, CDR2 SQIVND (reference sequence).

The TCR originated in a woman aged 30 to 39 with Graves' hyperthyroidism. Sequencing used blood. This chain uses TRBV19 with TRBJ2-2, with D hard to call. CDR3 residues: CATWTSNTGELFF. In DNA, the CDR3 is TGTGCCACCTGGACGTCGAACACCGGGGAGCTGTTTTTT.